The 12 T cell receptor beta chains below were found in one sample sequenced in a study of cytomegalovirus exposure and HLA in healthy donors. The PCR was carried out with 60 Vbeta primers and 13 Jbeta primers. Profiled with immunoSEQ multiplex PCR; TCRdb holds only in-frame clones, not every one. The data contain about 190,000 clones, 81% of them singletons. Sequencing was done on a sample of PBMCs. The receptor source for this set is a man aged 45-65 years in good health and CMV-seronegative.

The chain employs TRBV4-1 and TRBJ1-2; 7 bases agree with TRBD1. V lost 4 bases, J lost 4 bases, and 6 bases stayed unmatched. The CDR3 extends over 14 amino acids. CDR1 and CDR2 from the germline V gene are MGHRA and YSYEKL. The CDR3 nucleotides read TGCGCCAGCAGCCGGGACAGCTTGCTCTATGGCTACACCTTC. Amino acids: CASSRDSLLYGYTF.

V and J are TRBV6-1 and TRBJ1-2, with 9 bases matching TRBD1. The germline V gene encodes CDR1 MNHNS and CDR2 SASEGT. J gave up 9 bases and V 6 bases, and 11 bases lay outside the gene matches. The CDR3 length is 14 residues. The CDR3 protein is CASRGTGNSYRYTF. DNA of the CDR3: TGTGCCAGCAGGGGGACAGGGAACTCTTATCGCTACACCTTC.

This chain links TRBV10-3 with TRBJ2-2; 7 bases align to TRBD2. The trim removed 4 bases at V and 3 bases at J, leaving 5 bases unmatched. Per germline, CDR1 ENHRY and CDR2 SYGVKD. The CDR3 runs 15 residues. The CDR3 loop reads CAISGASGDTGELFF. The DNA for the CDR3 is TGTGCCATCAGTGGGGCTAGCGGAGACACCGGGGAGCTGTTTTTT.

The chain employs TRBV6-5 and TRBJ1-6; 7 bases map to TRBD1. Germline V gives CDR1 MNHEY, CDR2 SVGAGI. V trimming: 10 bases; J trimming: 2 bases; junction bases outside the gene matches: 5. CDR3 length: 14 residues. CDR3 protein: CATYDRAYNSPLHF. As DNA, the CDR3 is TGTGCCACGTATGACAGGGCCTATAATTCACCCCTCCACTTT.

V gene TRBV7-9 combines with J gene TRBJ2-3, with D possibly matching TRBD1 (7 bases). This CDR3 region has 16 residues. Trimming took off 8 bases at V and 3 bases at J, with 21 bases between the two ends. Germline V gene lookup returns CDR1 SEHNR and CDR2 FQNEAQ (reference sequence). As DNA, the CDR3 is TGTGCCAGCTCCCCCGCGGGACAGAGGGTGACAGATACGCAGTATTTT. The encoded protein is CASSPAGQRVTDTQYF.

This sequence joins TRBV7-9 and TRBJ2-1; 7 nucleotides agree with TRBD1. From germline, CDR1 is SEHNR and CDR2 FQNEAQ (reference sequence). The CDR3 has 17 residues. V gave up 4 bases and J gave up 13 bases; unmatched junction bases: 22. This CDR3 reads CASSSRDSLNRYAGQFF. The CDR3 DNA sequence: TGTGCCAGCAGCTCCCGGGACAGCCTTAATCGCTATGCTGGACAGTTCTTC.

CDR3 bases: TGTGCCAGCAGCTTTGCCCGGGACTCCCCTAACTATGGCTACACCTTC. Residues: CASSFARDSPNYGYTF. The V gene is TRBV5-4, the J gene TRBJ1-2; D is perhaps TRBD1 (5 bases). Trimming removed 2 bases from V and 0 bases from J, with 14 bases in between. Germline V CDR1 and CDR2: SGHNT, YYREEE (reference sequence). This CDR3 is 16 amino acids long.

CDR3 sequence reads: CASSQGGRETQYF. The CDR3 DNA is TGTGCCAGCAGCCAAGGGGGCAGGGAGACCCAGTACTTC. The rearrangement links TRBV14 to TRBJ2-5, with D possibly matching TRBD1 (5 bases). Trimming shortened V by 1 base and J by 5 bases, and 8 bases separated the two germline ends. Per the germline V gene, CDR1 is SGHDN and CDR2 is FVKESK. This CDR3 comprises 13 residues.

V is TRBV2 and J is TRBJ1-1; 9 nucleotides align to TRBD1. Germline-derived CDR1 and CDR2 are SNHLY and FYNNEI. The CDR3 totals 12 residues. V was clipped by 10 bases and J by 11 bases; unmatched bases: 11. The chain's CDR3 is CATTGGPSGAFF. In DNA, the CDR3 is TGTGCCACTACAGGGGGCCCTTCGGGCGCTTTCTTT. Full variable domain (outside the CDR3, taken from reference TRBV2 and TRBJ1-1): EPEVTQTPSHQVTQMGQEVILRCVPISNHLYFYWYRQILGQKVEFLVSFYNNEISEKSEIFDDQFSVERPDGSNFTLKIRSTKLEDSAMYFCATTGGPSGAFFGQGTRLTVV.

The chain joins TRBV9 to TRBJ2-6; no clear D gene. The CDR3 consists of 16 residues. The V gene lost 4 bases and the J gene lost 0 bases, with 11 bases spanning the gap. Germline V gives CDR1 SGDLS, CDR2 YYNGEE. The CDR3 DNA follows: TGTGCCAGCAGCCCGCGACTGAGCTCTGGGGCCAACGTCCTGACTTTC. This translates into CASSPRLSSGANVLTF.

J is TRBJ2-5 and V is TRBV19; D is possibly TRBD1 (6 bases). The CDR3 sequence is 13 residues long. Germline V CDR1 and CDR2: LNHDA, SQIVND (reference sequence). The V end lost 7 bases, the J end lost 3 bases, and 12 bases lay between the germline ends. CDR3 amino acids: CASKPPGEETQYF. The DNA of the CDR3 is TGTGCCAGTAAACCCCCAGGGGAAGAGACCCAGTACTTC.

This chain connects TRBV5-6 to TRBJ2-5; 8 bases are shared with TRBD1. The closer fit of TRBJ2-7 to the DNA end suggests the J call may be wrong. CDR1 SGHDT and CDR2 YYEEEE come from the germline V gene. CDR3 length: 14 residues. The CDR3 DNA reads TGTGCCAGCAGCTTACGGACAGGGTTCGACGAGCAGTACTTC. Translation gives CASSLRTGFDEQYF.